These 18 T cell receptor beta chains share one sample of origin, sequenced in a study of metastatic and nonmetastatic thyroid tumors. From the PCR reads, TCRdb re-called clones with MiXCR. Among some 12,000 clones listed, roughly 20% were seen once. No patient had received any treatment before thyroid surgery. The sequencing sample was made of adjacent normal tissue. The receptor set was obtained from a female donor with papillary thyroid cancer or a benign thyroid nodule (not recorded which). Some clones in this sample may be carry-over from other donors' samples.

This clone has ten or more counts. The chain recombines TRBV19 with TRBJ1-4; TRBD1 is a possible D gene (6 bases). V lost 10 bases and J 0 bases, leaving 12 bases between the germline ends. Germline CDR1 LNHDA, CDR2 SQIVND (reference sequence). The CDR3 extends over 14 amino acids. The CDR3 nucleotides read TGTGCCACCTCACAGGGCCCAACTAATGAAAAACTGTTTTTT. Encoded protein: CATSQGPTNEKLFF.

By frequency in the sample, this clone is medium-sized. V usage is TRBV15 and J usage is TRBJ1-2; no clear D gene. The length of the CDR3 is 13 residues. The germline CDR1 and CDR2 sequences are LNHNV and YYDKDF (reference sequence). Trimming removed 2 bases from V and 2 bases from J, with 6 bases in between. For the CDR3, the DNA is TGTGCCACCAGCAGAACTATAAACTATGGCTACACCTTC. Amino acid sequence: CATSRTINYGYTF.

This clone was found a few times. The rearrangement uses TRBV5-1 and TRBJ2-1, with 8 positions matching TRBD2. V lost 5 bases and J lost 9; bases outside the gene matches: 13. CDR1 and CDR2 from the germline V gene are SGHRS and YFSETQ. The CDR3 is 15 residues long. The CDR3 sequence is CASSSSGRVGGEQFF. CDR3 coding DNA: TGCGCCAGCAGTTCCAGCGGGAGAGTCGGGGGTGAGCAGTTCTTC. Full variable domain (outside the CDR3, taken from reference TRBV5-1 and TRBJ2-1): KAGVTQTPRYLIKTRGQQVTLSCSPISGHRSVSWYQQTPGQGLQFLFEYFSETQRNKGNFPGRFSGRQFSNSRSEMNVSTLELGDSALYLCASSSSGRVGGEQFFGPGTRLTVL.

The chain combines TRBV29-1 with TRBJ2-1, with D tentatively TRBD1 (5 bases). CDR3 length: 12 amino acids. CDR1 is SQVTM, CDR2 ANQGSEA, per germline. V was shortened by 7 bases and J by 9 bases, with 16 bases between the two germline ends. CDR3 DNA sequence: TGCAGCGCATTTACATGGGGCAGTGAGCAGTTCTTC. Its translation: CSAFTWGSEQFF.

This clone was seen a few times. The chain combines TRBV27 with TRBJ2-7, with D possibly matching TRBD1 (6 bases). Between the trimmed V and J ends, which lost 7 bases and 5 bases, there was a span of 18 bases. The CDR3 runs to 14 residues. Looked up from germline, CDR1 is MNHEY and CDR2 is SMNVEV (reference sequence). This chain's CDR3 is CASITSDRLHEQYF. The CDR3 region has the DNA TGTGCCAGCATCACATCCGACAGGCTCCACGAGCAGTACTTC.

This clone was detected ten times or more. CDR3 amino acids: CASSQARGYEQYF. CDR3 nucleotide sequence: TGTGCCAGCAGCCAAGCGCGGGGCTACGAGCAGTACTTC. This sequence joins TRBV3-1 and TRBJ2-7; weak D call: TRBD2 (6 bases). Germline CDR1 is LGHDT and CDR2 is YNNKEL (reference sequence). The CDR3 consists of 13 residues. V lost 1 base, J lost 3 bases, and 7 bases lay in between.

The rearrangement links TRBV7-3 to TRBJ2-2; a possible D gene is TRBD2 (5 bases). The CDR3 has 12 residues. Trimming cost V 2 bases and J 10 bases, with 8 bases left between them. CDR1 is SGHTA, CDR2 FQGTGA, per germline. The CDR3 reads CASSLYGVELFF. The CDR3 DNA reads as TGTGCCAGCAGCTTATACGGGGTGGAGCTGTTTTTT.

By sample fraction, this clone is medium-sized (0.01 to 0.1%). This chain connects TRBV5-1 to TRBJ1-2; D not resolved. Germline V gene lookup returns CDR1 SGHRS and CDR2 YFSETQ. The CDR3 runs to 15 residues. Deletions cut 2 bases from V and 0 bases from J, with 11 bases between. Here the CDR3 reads CASSLGLLANYGYTF. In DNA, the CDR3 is TGCGCCAGCAGCTTAGGACTGTTAGCTAACTATGGCTACACCTTC.

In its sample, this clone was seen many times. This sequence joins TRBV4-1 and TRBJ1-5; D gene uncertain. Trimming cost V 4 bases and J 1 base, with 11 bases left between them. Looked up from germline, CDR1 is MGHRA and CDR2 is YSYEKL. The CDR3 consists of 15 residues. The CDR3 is CASSPRTDSNQPQHF. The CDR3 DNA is TGCGCCAGCAGCCCTCGGACGGACAGCAATCAGCCCCAGCATTTT.

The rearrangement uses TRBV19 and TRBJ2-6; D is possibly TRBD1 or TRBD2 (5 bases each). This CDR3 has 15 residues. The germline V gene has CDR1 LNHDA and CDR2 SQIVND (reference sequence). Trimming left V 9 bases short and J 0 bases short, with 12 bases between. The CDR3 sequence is CASIGANSGANVLTF. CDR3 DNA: TGTGCCAGCATCGGGGCAAACTCTGGGGCCAACGTCCTGACTTTC.

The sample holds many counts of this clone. CDR3 sequence (DNA): TGCAGTGCTAGATCTCTGAGCTACGAGCAGTACTTC. Protein: CSARSLSYEQYF. The V gene is TRBV20-1, the J gene TRBJ2-7; D is ambiguous. Germline CDR1 reads DFQATT; CDR2 reads SNEGSKA (reference sequence). V lost 2 bases and J 3 bases, leaving 8 bases between the germline ends. CDR3 length equals 12 residues.

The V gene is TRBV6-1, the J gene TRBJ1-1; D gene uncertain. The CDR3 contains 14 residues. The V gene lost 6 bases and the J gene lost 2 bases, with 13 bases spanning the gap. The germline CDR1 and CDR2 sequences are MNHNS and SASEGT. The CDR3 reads CASSPGGLNTEAFF. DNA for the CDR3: TGTGCCAGCAGCCCGGGCGGCCTAAACACTGAAGCTTTCTTT.

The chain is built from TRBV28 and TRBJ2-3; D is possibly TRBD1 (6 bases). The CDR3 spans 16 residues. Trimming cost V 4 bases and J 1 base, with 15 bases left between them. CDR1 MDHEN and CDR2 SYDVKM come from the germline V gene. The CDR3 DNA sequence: TGTGCCAGCAGTTCTGACTCACAGGGAGGCACAGATACGCAGTATTTT. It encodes CASSSDSQGGTDTQYF. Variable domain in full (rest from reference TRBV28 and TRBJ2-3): DVKVTQSSRYLVKRTGEKVFLECVQDMDHENMFWYRQDPGLGLRLIYFSYDVKMKEKGDIPEGYSVSREKKERFSLILESASTNQTSMYLCASSSDSQGGTDTQYFGPGTRLTVL.

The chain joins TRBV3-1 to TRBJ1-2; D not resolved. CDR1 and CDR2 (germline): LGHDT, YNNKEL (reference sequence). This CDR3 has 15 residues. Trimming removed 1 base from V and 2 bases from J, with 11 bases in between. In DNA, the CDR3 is TGTGCCAGCAGCCAAGGAAGGCGGATAAACTATGGCTACACCTTC. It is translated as CASSQGRRINYGYTF.

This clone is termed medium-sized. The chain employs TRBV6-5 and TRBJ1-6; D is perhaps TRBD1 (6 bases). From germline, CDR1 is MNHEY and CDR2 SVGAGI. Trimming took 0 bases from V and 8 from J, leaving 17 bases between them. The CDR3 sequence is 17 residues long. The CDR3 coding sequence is TGTGCCAGCAGTTACTCATTGCCGGGACAAGTGGATTCACCCCTCCACTTT. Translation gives CASSYSLPGQVDSPLHF.

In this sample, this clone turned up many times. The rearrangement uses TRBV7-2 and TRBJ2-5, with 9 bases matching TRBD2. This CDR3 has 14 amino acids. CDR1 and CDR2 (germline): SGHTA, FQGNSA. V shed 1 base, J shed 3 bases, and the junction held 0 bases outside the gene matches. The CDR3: CASSLGLAEETQYF. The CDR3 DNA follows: TGTGCCAGCAGCTTAGGACTAGCGGAAGAGACCCAGTACTTC. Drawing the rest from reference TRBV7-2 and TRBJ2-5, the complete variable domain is GAGVSQSPSNKVTEKGKDVELRCDPISGHTALYWYRQSLGQGLEFLIYFQGNSAPDKSGLPSDRFSAERTGGSVSTLTIQRTQQEDSAVYLCASSLGLAEETQYFGPGTRLLVL.

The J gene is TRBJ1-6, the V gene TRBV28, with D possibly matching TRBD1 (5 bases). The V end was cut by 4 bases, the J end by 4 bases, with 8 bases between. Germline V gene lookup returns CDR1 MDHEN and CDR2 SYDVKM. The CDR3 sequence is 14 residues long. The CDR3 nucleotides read TGTGCCAGCAGTTGGACAAATTATAATTCACCCCTCCACTTT. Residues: CASSWTNYNSPLHF.

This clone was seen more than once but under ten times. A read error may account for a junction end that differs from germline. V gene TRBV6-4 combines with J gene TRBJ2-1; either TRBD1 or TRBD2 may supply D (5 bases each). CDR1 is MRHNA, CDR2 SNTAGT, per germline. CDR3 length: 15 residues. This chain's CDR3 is CARSDYGAAYNEQFF. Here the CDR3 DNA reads TGTGCCAGAAGTGACTATGGGGCAGCCTACAATGAGCAGTTCTTC.